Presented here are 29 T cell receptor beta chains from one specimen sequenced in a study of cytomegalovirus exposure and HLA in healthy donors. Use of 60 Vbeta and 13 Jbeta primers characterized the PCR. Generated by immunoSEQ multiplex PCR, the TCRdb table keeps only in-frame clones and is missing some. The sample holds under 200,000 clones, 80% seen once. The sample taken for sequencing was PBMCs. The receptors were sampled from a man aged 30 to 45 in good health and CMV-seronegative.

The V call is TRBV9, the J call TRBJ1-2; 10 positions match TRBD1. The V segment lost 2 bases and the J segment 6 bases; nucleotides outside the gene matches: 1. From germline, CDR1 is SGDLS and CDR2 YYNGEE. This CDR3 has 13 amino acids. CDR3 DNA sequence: TGTGCCAGCAGCGTCGACAGGGGGCATGGCTACACCTTC. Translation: CASSVDRGHGYTF.

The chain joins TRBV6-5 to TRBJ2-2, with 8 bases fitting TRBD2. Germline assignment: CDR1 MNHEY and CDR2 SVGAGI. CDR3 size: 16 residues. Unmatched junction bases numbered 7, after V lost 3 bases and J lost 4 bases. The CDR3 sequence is CASSYWPGTSTGELFF. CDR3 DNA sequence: TGTGCCAGCAGTTATTGGCCCGGGACTAGCACCGGGGAGCTGTTTTTT.

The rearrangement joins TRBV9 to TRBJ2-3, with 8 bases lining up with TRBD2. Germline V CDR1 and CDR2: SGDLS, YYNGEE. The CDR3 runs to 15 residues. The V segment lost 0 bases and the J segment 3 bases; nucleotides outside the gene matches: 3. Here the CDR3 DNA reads TGTGCCAGCAGCGTAGGGGGACTAGAAACAGATACGCAGTATTTT. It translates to CASSVGGLETDTQYF.

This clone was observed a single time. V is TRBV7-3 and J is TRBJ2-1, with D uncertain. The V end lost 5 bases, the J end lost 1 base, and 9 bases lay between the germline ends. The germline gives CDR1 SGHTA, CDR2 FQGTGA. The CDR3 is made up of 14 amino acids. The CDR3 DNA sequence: TGTGCCAGCAGCCTAGTCGGTTCCTACAATGAGCAGTTCTTC. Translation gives CASSLVGSYNEQFF.

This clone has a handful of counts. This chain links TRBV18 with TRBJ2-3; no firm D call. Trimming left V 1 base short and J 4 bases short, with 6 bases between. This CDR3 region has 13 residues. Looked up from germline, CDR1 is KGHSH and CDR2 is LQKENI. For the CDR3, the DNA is TGTGCCAGCTCACCACTCTCCGCAGATACGCAGTATTTT. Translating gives CASSPLSADTQYF.

The CDR3 reads CASSLGAGRMNTEAFF. In DNA, the CDR3 is TGCGCCAGCAGCTTGGGGGCAGGAAGAATGAACACTGAAGCTTTCTTT. V and J are TRBV5-1 and TRBJ1-1; no clear D gene. V gave up 0 bases and J gave up 0 bases, with 12 bases separating them. CDR1 and CDR2 from the germline V gene are SGHRS and YFSETQ. CDR3 size: 16 residues.

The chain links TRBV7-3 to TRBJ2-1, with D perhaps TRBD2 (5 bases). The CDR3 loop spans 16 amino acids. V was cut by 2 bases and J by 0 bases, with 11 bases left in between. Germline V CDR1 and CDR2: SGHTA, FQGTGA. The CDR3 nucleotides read TGTGCCAGCAGCTTACTAACGGGGAGCTCCTACAATGAGCAGTTCTTC. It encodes CASSLLTGSSYNEQFF.

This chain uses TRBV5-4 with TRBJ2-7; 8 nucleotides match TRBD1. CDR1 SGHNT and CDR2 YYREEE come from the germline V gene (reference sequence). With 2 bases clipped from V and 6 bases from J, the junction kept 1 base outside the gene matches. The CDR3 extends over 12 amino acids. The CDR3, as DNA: TGTGCCAGCAGCTTCAGGGGGCGCGAGCAGTACTTC. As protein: CASSFRGREQYF.

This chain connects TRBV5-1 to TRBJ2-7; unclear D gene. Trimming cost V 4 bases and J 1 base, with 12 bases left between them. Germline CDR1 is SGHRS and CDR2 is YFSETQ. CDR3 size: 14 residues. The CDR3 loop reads CASSPRAFSYEQYF. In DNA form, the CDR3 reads TGCGCCAGCAGCCCCCGAGCCTTTTCCTACGAGCAGTACTTC.

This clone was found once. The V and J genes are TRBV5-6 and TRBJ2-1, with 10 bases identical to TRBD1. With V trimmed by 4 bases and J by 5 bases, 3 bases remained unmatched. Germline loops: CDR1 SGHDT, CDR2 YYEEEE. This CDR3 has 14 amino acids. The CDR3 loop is CASSIGTGDNEQFF. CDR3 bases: TGTGCCAGCAGCATCGGGACAGGGGACAATGAGCAGTTCTTC.

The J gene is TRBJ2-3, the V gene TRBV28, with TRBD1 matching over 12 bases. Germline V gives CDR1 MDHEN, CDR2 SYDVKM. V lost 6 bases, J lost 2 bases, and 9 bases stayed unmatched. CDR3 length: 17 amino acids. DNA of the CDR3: TGTGCCAGCAGGGGGGGGGACAGGGGGCCCATCACAGATACGCAGTATTTT. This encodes CASRGGDRGPITDTQYF.

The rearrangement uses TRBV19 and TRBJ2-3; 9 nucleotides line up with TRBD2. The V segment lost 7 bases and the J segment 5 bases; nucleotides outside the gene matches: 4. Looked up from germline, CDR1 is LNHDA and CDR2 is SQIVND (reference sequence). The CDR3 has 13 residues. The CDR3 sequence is CASKAGGIDTQYF. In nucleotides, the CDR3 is TGTGCCAGTAAGGCGGGAGGGATAGATACGCAGTATTTT.

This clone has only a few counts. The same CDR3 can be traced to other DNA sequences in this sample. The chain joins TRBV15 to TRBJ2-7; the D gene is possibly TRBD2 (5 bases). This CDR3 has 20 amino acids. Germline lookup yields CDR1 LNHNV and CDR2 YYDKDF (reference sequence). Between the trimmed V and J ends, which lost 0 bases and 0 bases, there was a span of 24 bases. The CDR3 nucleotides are TGTGCCACCAGCAGAGATAGGGCCCAAGCGGCAGGTTTGGACTCCTACGAGCAGTACTTC. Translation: CATSRDRAQAAGLDSYEQYF.

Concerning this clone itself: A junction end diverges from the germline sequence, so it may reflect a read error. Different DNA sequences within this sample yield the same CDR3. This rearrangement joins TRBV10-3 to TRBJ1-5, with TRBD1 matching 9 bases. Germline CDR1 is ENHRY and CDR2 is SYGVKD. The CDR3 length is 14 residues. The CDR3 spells CAISMTGGEQPQHF. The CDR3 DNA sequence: TGTGCCATCAGTATGACAGGGGGAGAACAGCCTCAGCATTTT.

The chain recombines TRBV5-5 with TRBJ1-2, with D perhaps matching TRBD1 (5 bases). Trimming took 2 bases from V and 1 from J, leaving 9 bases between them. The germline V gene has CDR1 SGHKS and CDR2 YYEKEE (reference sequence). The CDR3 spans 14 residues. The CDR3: CASSLDGGNYGYTF. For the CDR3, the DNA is TGTGCCAGCAGCTTAGACGGGGGTAACTATGGCTACACCTTC.

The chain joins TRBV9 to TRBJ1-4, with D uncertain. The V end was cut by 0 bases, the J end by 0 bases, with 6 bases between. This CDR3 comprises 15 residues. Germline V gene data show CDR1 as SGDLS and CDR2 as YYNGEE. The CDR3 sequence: CASSVGVATNEKLFF. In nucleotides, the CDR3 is TGTGCCAGCAGCGTAGGAGTCGCAACTAATGAAAAACTGTTTTTT.

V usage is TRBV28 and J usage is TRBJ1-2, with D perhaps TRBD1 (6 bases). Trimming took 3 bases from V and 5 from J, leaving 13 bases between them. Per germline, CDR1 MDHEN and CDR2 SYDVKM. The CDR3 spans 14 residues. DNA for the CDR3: TGTGCCAGCAGTTTTCGCGGGGGCCGGTATGGCTACACCTTC. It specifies CASSFRGGRYGYTF.

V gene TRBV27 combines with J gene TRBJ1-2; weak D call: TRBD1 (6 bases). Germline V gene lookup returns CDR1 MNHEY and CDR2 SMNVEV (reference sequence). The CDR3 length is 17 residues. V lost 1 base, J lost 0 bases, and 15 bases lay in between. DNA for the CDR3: TGTGCCAGCAGTTTATGGGCAGGGGCGGTCGCTAACTATGGCTACACCTTC. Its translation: CASSLWAGAVANYGYTF.

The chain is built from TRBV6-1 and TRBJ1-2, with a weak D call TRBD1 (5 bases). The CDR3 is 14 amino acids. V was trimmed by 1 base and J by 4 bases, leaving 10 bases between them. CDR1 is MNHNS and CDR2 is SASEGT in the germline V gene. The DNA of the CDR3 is TGTGCCAGCAGTGAAGGAGGGGAGGTCTATGGCTACACCTTC. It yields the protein CASSEGGEVYGYTF.

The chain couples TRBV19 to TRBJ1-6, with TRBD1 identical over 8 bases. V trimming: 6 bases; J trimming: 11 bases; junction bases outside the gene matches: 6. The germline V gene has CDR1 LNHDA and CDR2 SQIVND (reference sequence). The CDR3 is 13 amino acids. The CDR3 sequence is CASRGTGFPPLHF. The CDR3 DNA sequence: TGTGCCAGTAGAGGGACAGGATTTCCACCCCTCCACTTT.

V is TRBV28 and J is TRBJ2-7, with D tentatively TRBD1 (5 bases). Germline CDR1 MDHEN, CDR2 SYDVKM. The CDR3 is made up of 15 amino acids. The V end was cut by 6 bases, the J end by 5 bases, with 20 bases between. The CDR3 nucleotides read TGTGCCAGCAGGCGGAAGTCCAGGGTTTCCAACGAGCAGTACTTC. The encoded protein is CASRRKSRVSNEQYF. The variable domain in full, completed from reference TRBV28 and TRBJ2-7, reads DVKVTQSSRYLVKRTGEKVFLECVQDMDHENMFWYRQDPGLGLRLIYFSYDVKMKEKGDIPEGYSVSREKKERFSLILESASTNQTSMYLCASRRKSRVSNEQYFGPGTRLTVT.

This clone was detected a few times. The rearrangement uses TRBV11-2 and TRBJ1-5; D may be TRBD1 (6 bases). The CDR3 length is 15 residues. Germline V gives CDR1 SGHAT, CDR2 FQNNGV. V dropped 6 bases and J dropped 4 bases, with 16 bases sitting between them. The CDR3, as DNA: TGTGCCAGCAGTCCAGCCCAGGGGAGAAATCAGCCCCAGCATTTT. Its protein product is CASSPAQGRNQPQHF.

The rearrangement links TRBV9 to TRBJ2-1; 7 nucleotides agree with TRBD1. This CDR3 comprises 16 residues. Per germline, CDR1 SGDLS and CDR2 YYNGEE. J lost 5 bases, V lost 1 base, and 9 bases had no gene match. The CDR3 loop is CASSVKGAVPNNEQFF. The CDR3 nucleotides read TGTGCCAGCAGCGTAAAGGGGGCAGTCCCCAACAATGAGCAGTTCTTC.

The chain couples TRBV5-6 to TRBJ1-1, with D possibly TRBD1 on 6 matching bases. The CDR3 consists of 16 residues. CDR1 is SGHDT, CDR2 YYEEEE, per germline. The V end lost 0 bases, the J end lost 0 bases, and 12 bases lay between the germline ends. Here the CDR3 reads CASSLAAGTLNTEAFF. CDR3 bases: TGTGCCAGCAGCTTGGCGGCCGGGACATTGAACACTGAAGCTTTCTTT.

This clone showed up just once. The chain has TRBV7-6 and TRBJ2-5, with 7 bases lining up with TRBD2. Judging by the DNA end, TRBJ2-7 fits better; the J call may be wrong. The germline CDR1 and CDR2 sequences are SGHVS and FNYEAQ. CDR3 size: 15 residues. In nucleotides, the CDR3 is TGTGCCAGCAGCTTTCAGCGGGGACTCTCCTACGAGCAGTACTTC. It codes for CASSFQRGLSYEQYF.

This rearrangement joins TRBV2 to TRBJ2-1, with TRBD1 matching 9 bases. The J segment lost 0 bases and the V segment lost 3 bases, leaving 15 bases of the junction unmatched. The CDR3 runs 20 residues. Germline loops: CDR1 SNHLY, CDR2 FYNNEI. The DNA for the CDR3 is TGTGCCAGCAGTGAGGGGCGGGGACAGGGCGCTGTGAGCTCCTACAATGAGCAGTTCTTC. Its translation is CASSEGRGQGAVSSYNEQFF.

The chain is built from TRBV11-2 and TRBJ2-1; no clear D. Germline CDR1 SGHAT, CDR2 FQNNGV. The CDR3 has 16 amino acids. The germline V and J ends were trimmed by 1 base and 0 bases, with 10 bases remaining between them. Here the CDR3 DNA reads TGTGCCAGCAGCTTAGTTGGCGGTCCCTCCTACAATGAGCAGTTCTTC. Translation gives CASSLVGGPSYNEQFF.

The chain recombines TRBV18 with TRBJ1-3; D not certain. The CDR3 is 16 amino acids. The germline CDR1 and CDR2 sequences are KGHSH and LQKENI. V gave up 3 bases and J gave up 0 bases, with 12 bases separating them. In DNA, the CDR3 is TGTGCCAGCTCACCTACCCCTGACAACTCTGGAAACACCATATATTTT. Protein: CASSPTPDNSGNTIYF.

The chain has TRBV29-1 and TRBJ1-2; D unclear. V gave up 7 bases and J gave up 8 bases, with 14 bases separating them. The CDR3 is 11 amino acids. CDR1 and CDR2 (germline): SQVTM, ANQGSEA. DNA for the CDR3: TGCAGCGCCCAATCACGCGGGGGCTACACCTTC. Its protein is CSAQSRGGYTF. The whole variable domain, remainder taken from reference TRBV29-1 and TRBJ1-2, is SAVISQKPSRDICQRGTSLTIQCQVDSQVTMMFWYRQQPGQSLTLIATANQGSEATYESGFVIDKFPISRPNLTFSTLTVSNMSPEDSSIYLCSAQSRGGYTFGSGTRLTVV.